Listed below are T cell receptor beta chains from one sample, sequenced in a study of blood T cells in healthy people across ages. TCRdb called the 5' RACE reads again in MiXCR, with one record for every CDR3 protein. The sample records 1.5 million to 2 million distinct CDR3 sequences, roughly 27% being singletons. Sequenced material: blood. The receptor set was obtained from a woman aged 25 to 39 in good health. Both conserved end residues are part of each CDR3. The D gene is left open where the match is weak. Clone sizes are given selectively: once, few, many, or a class where the clone is expanded.

J gene | clone size | V gene | D gene | CDR3 protein | CDR3 DNA
TRBJ1-1 | NA | TRBV3-1 | NA | CASSQEGGENTEAFF | TGTGCCAGCAGCCAAGAAGGGGGAGAGAACACTGAAGCTTTCTTT
TRBJ1-6 | NA | TRBV10-2 | TRBD1 | CASSDPDRDSPLHF | TGCGCCAGCAGTGACCCGGACAGGGACTCACCCCTCCACTTT
TRBJ1-2 | NA | TRBV5-1 | TRBD1 | CASSLEAMTGSFGYTF | TGCGCCAGCAGCTTGGAGGCCATGACAGGGAGTTTTGGCTACACCTTC
TRBJ1-5 | few | TRBV24-1 | NA | CATSDGSHGNQPQHF | TGTGCCACCAGTGATGGGAGTCACGGTAATCAGCCCCAGCATTTT
TRBJ2-2 | NA | TRBV9 | TRBD1 | CASSRDRGMNTGELFF | TGTGCCAGCAGCCGGGACAGGGGGATGAACACCGGGGAGCTGTTTTTT
TRBJ2-7 | NA | TRBV12-3/TRBV12-4 | NA | CASSFFSNEQYF | TGTGCCAGCAGCTTTTTCTCCAACGAGCAGTACTTC
TRBJ2-7 | many | TRBV9 | NA | CASSVESRGVYEQYF | TGTGCCAGCAGCGTAGAATCTAGAGGCGTTTACGAGCAGTACTTC
TRBJ2-3 | few | TRBV18 | TRBD2 | CASSPATSGSRTDTQYF | TGTGCCAGCTCACCGGCGACTAGCGGGAGTCGTACAGATACGCAGTATTTT
TRBJ2-7 | few | TRBV3-1 | NA | CASSLPGGRRWEQYF | TGTGCCAGCAGCCTACCAGGTGGGCGAAGGTGGGAGCAGTACTTC
TRBJ2-7 | NA | TRBV6-2/TRBV6-3 | TRBD2 | CASRRDTRGGYEQYF | TGTGCCAGCAGGCGAGATACTCGCGGGGGCTACGAGCAGTACTTC
TRBJ2-1 | few | TRBV27 | NA | CASSPSGPYGDEQFF | TGTGCCAGCAGTCCCTCGGGACCCTATGGCGATGAGCAGTTCTTC
TRBJ1-1 | few | TRBV20-1 | TRBD1 | CSAPSGGGYAEAFF | TGCAGTGCCCCATCCGGAGGGGGCTACGCTGAAGCTTTCTTT
TRBJ2-5 | NA | TRBV28 | TRBD2 | CASRGLAGRDEETQYF | TGTGCCAGCAGGGGACTAGCGGGGCGCGACGAAGAGACCCAGTACTTC
TRBJ2-2 | NA | TRBV6-1 | TRBD1 | CASIPGQGYTGELFF | TGTGCCAGCATCCCGGGACAGGGATACACCGGGGAGCTGTTTTTT
TRBJ1-5 | NA | TRBV3-1 | NA | CASSQGAGGGGQPQHF | TGTGCCAGCAGCCAAGGGGCCGGGGGCGGGGGTCAGCCCCAGCATTTT
TRBJ1-6 | NA | TRBV28 | TRBD1 | CASSSAVYGTGNSPLHF | TGTGCCAGCAGTTCGGCCGTCTACGGGACAGGGAATTCACCCCTCCACTTT